What follows are 5 T cell receptor beta chains derived from one specimen sequenced in a study of T cell changes during pregnancy in multiple sclerosis. Measured with immunoSEQ multiplex PCR; TCRdb has only the in-frame clones, and not every one. The sample lists roughly 68,000 clones; roughly 94% were seen once. The sequencing here drew on peripheral blood, taken in the second trimester of pregnancy. Receptor source: a female donor in good health, enrolled as a control in a pregnancy study.

This chain joins TRBV25-1 and TRBJ2-3; D perhaps matches TRBD2 (5 bases). V shed 1 base and J shed 2 bases, with 13 bases lying between them. Germline V lookup: CDR1 MGHDK, CDR2 SYGVNS. This CDR3 contains 16 residues. The CDR3 nucleotides read TGTGCCAGCAGTGAATCAGGAGAGGAGGCCACAGATACGCAGTATTTT. Translating it yields CASSESGEEATDTQYF. The entire variable domain, with the rest obtained from reference TRBV25-1 and TRBJ2-3, is as follows: EADIYQTPRYLVIGTGKKITLECSQTMGHDKMYWYQQDPGMELHLIHYSYGVNSTEKGDLSSESTVSRIRTEHFPLTLESARPSHTSQYLCASSESGEEATDTQYFGPGTRLTVL.

The chain couples TRBV12-2 to TRBJ2-1; the table's D gene call, TRBD2, was not cross checked with the DNA. TRBV12-2 is termed a pseudogene. The CDR3 sequence is 14 residues long. For the CDR3, the DNA is TGTGCAAGTCGCCCTCGGGACTCTAACAATGAGCAGTTCTTC. It translates to CASRPRDSNNEQFF.

This clone occurred once. The CDR3 region has the DNA TGTGCCAGCAGCCCGGACAGGGGCGCATGGTACGAGCAGTACTTC. This gives the protein CASSPDRGAWYEQYF. This chain links TRBV6-5 with TRBJ2-7; TRBD1 agrees at 9 bases. CDR3 length: 15 residues. CDR1 and CDR2 (germline): MNHEY, SVGAGI. The V and J ends lost 6 bases and 4 bases, in that order; junction bases with no gene match: 10.

This sequence joins TRBV25-1 and TRBJ1-2; D perhaps matches TRBD1 (5 bases). The CDR3 consists of 15 residues. Germline CDR1 is MGHDK and CDR2 is SYGVNS. Trimming stripped 4 bases from V and 6 bases from J, with 18 bases between. Written as DNA, the CDR3 is TGTGCCAGCAGTGCCGGCGTGCAGGGCGTTCATGGCTACACCTTC. This translates into CASSAGVQGVHGYTF.

V and J are TRBV29-1 and TRBJ2-7; a weak D match, TRBD1 (7 bases). Looked up from germline, CDR1 is SQVTM and CDR2 is ANQGSEA. CDR3 length equals 15 residues. The ends were cut back, 6 bases at V and 2 bases at J, with 20 bases in the middle. The CDR3, as DNA: TGCAGCGTAGAGGCGGGACAGTCCTCCCCCTACGAGCAGTACTTC. Translation: CSVEAGQSSPYEQYF.